Each of the 10 T cell receptor beta chains below was sequenced from the same sample in a study of blood T cell repertoires in COVID-19. Clones were sequenced by immunoSEQ multiplex PCR, and TCRdb holds only the in-frame ones, with some missing. The table lists 150,000 to 200,000 clones, around 84% of them singletons. Sequenced input: PBMCs or T cells enriched from blood (not recorded which). Receptor source: a middle-aged man who had recovered from COVID-19.

This sequence joins TRBV5-1 and TRBJ2-7; no clear D. The CDR3 contains 11 residues. The germline CDR1 and CDR2 sequences are SGHRS and YFSETQ. V lost 0 bases, J lost 5 bases, and 3 bases lay in between. CDR3 DNA sequence: TGCGCCAGCAGCTTGGGTAACGAGCAGTACTTC. It specifies CASSLGNEQYF.

The chain recombines TRBV4-2 with TRBJ2-5, with D uncertain. The CDR3 totals 14 residues. Germline V CDR1 and CDR2: LGHNA, YNFKEQ. V dropped 1 base and J dropped 0 bases, with 6 bases sitting between them. CDR3 protein: CASSQALYQETQYF. Written as DNA, the CDR3 is TGTGCCAGCAGCCAAGCCCTCTACCAAGAGACCCAGTACTTC.

The V and J genes are TRBV7-9 and TRBJ1-2, with a possible D match to TRBD1 (5 bases). This CDR3 comprises 13 residues. The germline V and J ends were trimmed by 8 bases and 8 bases, with 18 bases remaining between them. CDR1 and CDR2 (germline): SEHNR, FQNEAQ (reference sequence). CDR3 protein: CASGRGGERGYTF. In DNA, the CDR3 is TGTGCCAGCGGTAGGGGTGGGGAACGGGGCTACACCTTC.

V usage is TRBV5-1 and J usage is TRBJ2-2, with 11 bases that match TRBD2. Germline loops: CDR1 SGHRS, CDR2 YFSETQ. J lost 3 bases, V lost 4 bases, and 5 bases had no gene match. The CDR3 loop spans 16 amino acids. For the CDR3, the DNA is TGCGCCAGCAGCATGAAGACTAGCGGGGACACCGGGGAGCTGTTTTTT. Protein product: CASSMKTSGDTGELFF. Complete variable domain (other parts from reference TRBV5-1 and TRBJ2-2): KAGVTQTPRYLIKTRGQQVTLSCSPISGHRSVSWYQQTPGQGLQFLFEYFSETQRNKGNFPGRFSGRQFSNSRSEMNVSTLELGDSALYLCASSMKTSGDTGELFFGEGSRLTVL.

The V gene is TRBV19, the J gene TRBJ1-5; weak D call: TRBD1 (5 bases). V was shortened by 5 bases and J by 2 bases, with 13 bases between the two germline ends. The CDR3 has 15 residues. Germline V gene lookup returns CDR1 LNHDA and CDR2 SQIVND (reference sequence). This CDR3 reads CASSPLLGGNQPQHF. CDR3 sequence (DNA): TGTGCCAGTAGTCCGTTATTAGGGGGCAATCAGCCCCAGCATTTT. The full variable domain, completed using reference TRBV19 and TRBJ1-5, is DGGITQSPKYLFRKEGQNVTLSCEQNLNHDAMYWYRQDPGQGLRLIYYSQIVNDFQKGDIAEGYSVSREKKESFPLTVTSAQKNPTAFYLCASSPLLGGNQPQHFGDGTRLSIL.

This chain joins TRBV28 and TRBJ2-7, with a tentative D call TRBD1 (6 bases). V was clipped by 8 bases and J by 6 bases, with 17 bases between them. CDR3 length equals 13 residues. The germline V gene encodes CDR1 MDHEN and CDR2 SYDVKM. CDR3 DNA: TGTGCCAGCCTTGACCTACAGGGTTCCGAGCAGTACTTC. Its translation is CASLDLQGSEQYF.

CDR3 coding DNA: TGTGCCAGCAGCCCTCTAGAAGGGCGGGCTGGGGCCAACGTCCTGACTTTC. Translation gives CASSPLEGRAGANVLTF. The V and J genes are TRBV14 and TRBJ2-6, with D tentatively TRBD2 (5 bases). V was pared by 4 bases and J by 2 bases, with 15 bases between. The CDR3 is 17 residues long. Germline V gene sequence: CDR1 SGHDN, CDR2 FVKESK.

The rearrangement links TRBV3-1 (or the pseudogene TRBV3-2) to TRBJ1-1; D uncertain. Germline CDR1 LGHDT, CDR2 YNNKEL (reference sequence). Trimming stripped 1 base from V and 1 base from J, with 7 bases between. This CDR3 is 14 amino acids long. The CDR3 here is CASSQGAGNTEAFF. In nucleotides, the CDR3 is TGTGCCAGCAGCCAAGGGGCGGGGAACACTGAAGCTTTCTTT.

The chain has TRBV19 and TRBJ1-1; D uncertain. The CDR3 spans 12 residues. V lost 8 bases, J lost 1 base, and 8 bases lay in between. Germline lookup yields CDR1 LNHDA and CDR2 SQIVND (reference sequence). In DNA form, the CDR3 reads TGTGCCAGTTCCCCATCGAACACTGAAGCTTTCTTT. Encoded protein: CASSPSNTEAFF.

The rearrangement uses TRBV7-8 and TRBJ1-3; TRBD1 agrees at 8 bases. J lost 2 bases, V lost 2 bases, and 5 bases had no gene match. The CDR3 contains 16 residues. The germline gives CDR1 SGHVS, CDR2 FQNEAQ. CDR3 nucleotides: TGTGCCAGCAGCTTATTTACGACAGGGGCTGGAAACACCATATATTTT. Its translation is CASSLFTTGAGNTIYF.